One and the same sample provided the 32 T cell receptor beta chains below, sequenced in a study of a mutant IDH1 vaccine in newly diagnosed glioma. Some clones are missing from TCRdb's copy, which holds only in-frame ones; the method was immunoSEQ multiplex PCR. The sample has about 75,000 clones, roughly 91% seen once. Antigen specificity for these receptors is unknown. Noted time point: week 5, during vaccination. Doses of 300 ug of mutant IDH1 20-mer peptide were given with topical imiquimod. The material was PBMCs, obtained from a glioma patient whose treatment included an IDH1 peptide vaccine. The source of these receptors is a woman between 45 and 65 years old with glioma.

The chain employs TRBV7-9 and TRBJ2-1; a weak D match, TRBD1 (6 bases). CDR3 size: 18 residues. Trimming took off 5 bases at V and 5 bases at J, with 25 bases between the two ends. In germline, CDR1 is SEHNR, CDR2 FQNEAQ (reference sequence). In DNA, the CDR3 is TGTGCCAGCAGCCCCCGTTTGTCGCGGAACGGACAGAACAATGAGCAGTTCTTC. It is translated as CASSPRLSRNGQNNEQFF.

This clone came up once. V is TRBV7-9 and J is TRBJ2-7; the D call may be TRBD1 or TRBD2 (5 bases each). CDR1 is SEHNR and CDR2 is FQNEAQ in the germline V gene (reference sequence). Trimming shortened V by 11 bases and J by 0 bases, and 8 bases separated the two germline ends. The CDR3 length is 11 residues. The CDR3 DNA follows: TGTGCCCACGGGACCTCCTACGAGCAGTACTTC. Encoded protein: CAHGTSYEQYF.

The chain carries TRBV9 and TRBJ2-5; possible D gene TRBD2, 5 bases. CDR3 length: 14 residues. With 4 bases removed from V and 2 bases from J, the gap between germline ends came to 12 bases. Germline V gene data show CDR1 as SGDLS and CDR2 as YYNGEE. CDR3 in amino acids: CASSPGGRQETQYF. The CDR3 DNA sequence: TGTGCCAGCAGCCCTGGAGGTAGGCAAGAGACCCAGTACTTC.

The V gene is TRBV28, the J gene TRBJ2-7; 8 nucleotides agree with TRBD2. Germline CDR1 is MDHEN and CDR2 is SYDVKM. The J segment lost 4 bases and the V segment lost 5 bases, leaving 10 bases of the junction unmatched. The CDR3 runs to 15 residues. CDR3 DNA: TGTGCCAGCAGTCCGTCGTGGGGACTAGAATACGAGCAGTACTTC. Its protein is CASSPSWGLEYEQYF. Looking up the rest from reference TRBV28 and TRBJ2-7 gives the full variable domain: DVKVTQSSRYLVKRTGEKVFLECVQDMDHENMFWYRQDPGLGLRLIYFSYDVKMKEKGDIPEGYSVSREKKERFSLILESASTNQTSMYLCASSPSWGLEYEQYFGPGTRLTVT.

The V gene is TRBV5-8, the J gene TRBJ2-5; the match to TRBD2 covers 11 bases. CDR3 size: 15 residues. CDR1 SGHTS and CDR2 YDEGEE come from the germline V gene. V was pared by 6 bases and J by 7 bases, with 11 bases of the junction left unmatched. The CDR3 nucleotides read TGTGCCAGCACCTTTCACTCTAGCGGGGGGAGGACCCAGTACTTC. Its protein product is CASTFHSSGGRTQYF.

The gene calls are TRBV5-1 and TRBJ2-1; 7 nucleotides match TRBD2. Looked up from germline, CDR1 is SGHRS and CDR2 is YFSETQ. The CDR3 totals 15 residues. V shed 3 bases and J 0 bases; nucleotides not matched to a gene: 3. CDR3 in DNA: TGCGCCAGCAGCTCGACTAGCAGCTCCTACAATGAGCAGTTCTTC. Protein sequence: CASSSTSSSYNEQFF.

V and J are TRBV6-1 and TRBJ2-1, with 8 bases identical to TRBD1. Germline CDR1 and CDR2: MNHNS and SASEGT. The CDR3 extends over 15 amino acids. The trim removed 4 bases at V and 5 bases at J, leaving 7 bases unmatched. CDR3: CASSGGRTGNNEQFF. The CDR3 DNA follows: TGTGCCAGCAGTGGGGGCCGGACAGGGAACAATGAGCAGTTCTTC.

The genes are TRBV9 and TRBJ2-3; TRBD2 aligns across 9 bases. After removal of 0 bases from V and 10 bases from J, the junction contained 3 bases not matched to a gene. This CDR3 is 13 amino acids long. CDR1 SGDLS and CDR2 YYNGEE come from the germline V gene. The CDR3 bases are TGTGCCAGCAGCGTAGAACTAGCGGGTCCGCAGTATTTT. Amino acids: CASSVELAGPQYF.

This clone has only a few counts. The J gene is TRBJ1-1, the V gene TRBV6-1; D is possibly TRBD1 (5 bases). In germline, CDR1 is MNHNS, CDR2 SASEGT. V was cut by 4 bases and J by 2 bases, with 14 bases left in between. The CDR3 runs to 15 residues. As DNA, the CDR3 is TGTGCCAGCAGTGTATTTACAGGCATCAACACTGAAGCTTTCTTT. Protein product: CASSVFTGINTEAFF.

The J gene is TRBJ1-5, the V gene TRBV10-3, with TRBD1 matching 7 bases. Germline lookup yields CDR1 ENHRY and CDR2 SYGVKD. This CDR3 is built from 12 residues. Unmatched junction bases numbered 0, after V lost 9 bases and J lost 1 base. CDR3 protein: CAMGQSNQPQHF. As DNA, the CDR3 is TGTGCCATGGGACAGAGCAATCAGCCCCAGCATTTT.

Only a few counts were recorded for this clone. CDR3 protein: CSVSPGLAQTNTGELFF. In nucleotides, the CDR3 is TGCAGCGTTTCTCCGGGACTAGCCCAAACAAACACCGGGGAGCTGTTTTTT. The gene calls are TRBV29-1 and TRBJ2-2; 9 bases align to TRBD2. Germline V gene data show CDR1 as SQVTM and CDR2 as ANQGSEA. The length of the CDR3 is 17 residues. V was clipped by 5 bases and J by 2 bases; unmatched bases: 12.

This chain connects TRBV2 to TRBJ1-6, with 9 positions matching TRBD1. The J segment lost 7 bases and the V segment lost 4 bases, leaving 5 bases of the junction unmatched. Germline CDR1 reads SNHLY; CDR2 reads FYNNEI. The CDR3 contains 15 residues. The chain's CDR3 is CASSGSTGGNSPLHF. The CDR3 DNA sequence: TGTGCCAGCAGTGGGTCGACAGGGGGGAATTCACCCCTCCACTTT.

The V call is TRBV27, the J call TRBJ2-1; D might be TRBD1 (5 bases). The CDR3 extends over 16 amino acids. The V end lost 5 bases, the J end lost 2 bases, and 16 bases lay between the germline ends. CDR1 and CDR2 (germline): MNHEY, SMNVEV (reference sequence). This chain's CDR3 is CASSHQTALAYNEQFF. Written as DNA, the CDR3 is TGTGCCAGCAGTCATCAGACAGCCCTGGCCTACAATGAGCAGTTCTTC.

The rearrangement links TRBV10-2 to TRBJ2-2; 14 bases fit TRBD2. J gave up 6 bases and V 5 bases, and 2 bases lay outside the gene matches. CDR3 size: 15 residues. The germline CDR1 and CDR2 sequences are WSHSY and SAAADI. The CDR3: CASSQTSGRAGELFF. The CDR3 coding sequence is TGCGCCAGCAGTCAGACTAGCGGGAGGGCCGGGGAGCTGTTTTTT.

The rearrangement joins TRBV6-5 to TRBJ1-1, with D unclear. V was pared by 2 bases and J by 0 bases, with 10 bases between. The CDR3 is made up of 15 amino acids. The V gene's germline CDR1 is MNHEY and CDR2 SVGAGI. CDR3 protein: CASSYDARVNTEAFF. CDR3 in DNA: TGTGCCAGCAGTTACGACGCTAGAGTGAACACTGAAGCTTTCTTT.

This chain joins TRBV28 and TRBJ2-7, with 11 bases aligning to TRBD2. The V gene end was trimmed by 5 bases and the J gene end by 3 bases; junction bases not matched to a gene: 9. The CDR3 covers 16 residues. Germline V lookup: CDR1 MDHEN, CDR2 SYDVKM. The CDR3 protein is CASSISGTSGFYEQYF. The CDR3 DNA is TGTGCCAGCAGTATATCCGGGACTAGCGGTTTCTACGAGCAGTACTTC.

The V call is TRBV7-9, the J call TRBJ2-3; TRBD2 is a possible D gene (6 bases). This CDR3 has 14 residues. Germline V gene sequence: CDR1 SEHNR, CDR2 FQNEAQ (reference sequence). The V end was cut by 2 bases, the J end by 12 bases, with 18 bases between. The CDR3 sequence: CASSLFNRLGAQYF. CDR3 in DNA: TGTGCCAGCAGCTTATTTAACCGACTAGGTGCACAGTATTTT.

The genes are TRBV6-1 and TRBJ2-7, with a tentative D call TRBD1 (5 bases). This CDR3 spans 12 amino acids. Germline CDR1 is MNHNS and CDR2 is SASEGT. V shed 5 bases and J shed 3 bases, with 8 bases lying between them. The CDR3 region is CASSSRDYEQYF. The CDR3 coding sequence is TGTGCCAGCAGTAGCAGGGACTACGAGCAGTACTTC.

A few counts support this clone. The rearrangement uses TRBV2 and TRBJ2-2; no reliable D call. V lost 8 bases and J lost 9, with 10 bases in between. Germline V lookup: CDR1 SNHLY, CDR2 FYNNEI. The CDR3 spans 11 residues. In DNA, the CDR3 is TGTGCCAGCCTAAACATCAGGGAGCTGTTTTTT. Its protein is CASLNIRELFF.

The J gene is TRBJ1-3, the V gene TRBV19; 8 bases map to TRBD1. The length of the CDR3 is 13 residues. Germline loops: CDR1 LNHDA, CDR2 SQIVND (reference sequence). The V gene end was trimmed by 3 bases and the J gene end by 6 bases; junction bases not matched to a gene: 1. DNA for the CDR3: TGTGCCAGTAGTATTCAGGGGGCAAACACCATATATTTT. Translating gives CASSIQGANTIYF.

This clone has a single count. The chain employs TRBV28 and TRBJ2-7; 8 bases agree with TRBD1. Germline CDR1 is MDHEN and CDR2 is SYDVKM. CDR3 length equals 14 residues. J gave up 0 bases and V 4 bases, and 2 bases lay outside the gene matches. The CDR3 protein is CASSSGTGSYEQYF. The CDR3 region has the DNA TGTGCCAGCAGTTCCGGGACAGGCTCCTACGAGCAGTACTTC.

In DNA, the CDR3 is TGTGCCTGGAGTGTACCGGACAGGGCTAATCAGCCCCAGCATTTT. This encodes CAWSVPDRANQPQHF. V and J are TRBV30 and TRBJ1-5, with 8 bases fitting TRBD1. Looked up from germline, CDR1 is GTSNPN and CDR2 is SVGIG (reference sequence). The V and J ends lost 0 bases and 4 bases, in that order; junction bases with no gene match: 5. This CDR3 has 15 residues.

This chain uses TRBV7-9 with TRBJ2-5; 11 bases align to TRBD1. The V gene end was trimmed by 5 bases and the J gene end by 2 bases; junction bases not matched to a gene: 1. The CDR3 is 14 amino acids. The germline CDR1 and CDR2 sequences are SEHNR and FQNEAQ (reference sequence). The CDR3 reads CASSRDRGQETQYF. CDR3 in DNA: TGTGCCAGCAGCCGGGACAGGGGGCAAGAGACCCAGTACTTC.

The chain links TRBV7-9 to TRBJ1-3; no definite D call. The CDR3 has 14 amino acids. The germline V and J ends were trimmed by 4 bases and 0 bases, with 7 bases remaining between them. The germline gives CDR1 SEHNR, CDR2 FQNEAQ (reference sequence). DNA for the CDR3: TGTGCCAGCAGCTCCTACCGCTCTGGAAACACCATATATTTT. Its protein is CASSSYRSGNTIYF.

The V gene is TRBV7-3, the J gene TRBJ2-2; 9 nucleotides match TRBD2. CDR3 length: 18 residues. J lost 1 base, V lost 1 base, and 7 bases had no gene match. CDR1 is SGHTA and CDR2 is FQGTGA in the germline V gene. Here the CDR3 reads CASSLRGGRAQNTGELFF. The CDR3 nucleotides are TGTGCCAGCAGCTTAAGGGGCGGGAGGGCTCAGAACACCGGGGAGCTGTTTTTT.

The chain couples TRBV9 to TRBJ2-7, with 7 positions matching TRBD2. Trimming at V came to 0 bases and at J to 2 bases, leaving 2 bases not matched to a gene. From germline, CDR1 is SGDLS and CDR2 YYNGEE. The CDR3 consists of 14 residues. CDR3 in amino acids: CASSVGGSAYEQYF. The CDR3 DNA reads TGTGCCAGCAGCGTAGGCGGGAGCGCCTACGAGCAGTACTTC.

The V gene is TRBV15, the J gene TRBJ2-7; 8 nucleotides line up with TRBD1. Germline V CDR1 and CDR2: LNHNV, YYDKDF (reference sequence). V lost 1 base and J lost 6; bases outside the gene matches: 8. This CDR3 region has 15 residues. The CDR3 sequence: CATSRVRTGPGEQYF. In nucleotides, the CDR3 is TGTGCCACCAGCAGAGTTAGGACAGGGCCAGGCGAGCAGTACTTC.

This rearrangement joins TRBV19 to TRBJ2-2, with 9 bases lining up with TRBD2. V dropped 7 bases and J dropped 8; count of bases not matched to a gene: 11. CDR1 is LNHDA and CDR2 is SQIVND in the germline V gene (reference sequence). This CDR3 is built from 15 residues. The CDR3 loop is CASNSGLAGGGELFF. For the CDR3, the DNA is TGTGCCAGTAATTCGGGACTAGCAGGAGGGGGGGAGCTGTTTTTT.

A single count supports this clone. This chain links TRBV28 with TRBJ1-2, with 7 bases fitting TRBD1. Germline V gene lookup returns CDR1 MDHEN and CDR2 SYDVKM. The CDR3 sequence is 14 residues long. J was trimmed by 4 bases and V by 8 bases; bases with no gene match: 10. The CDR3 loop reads CASFTTDRTYGYTF. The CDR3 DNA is TGTGCCAGCTTTACTACGGACAGGACCTATGGCTACACCTTC.

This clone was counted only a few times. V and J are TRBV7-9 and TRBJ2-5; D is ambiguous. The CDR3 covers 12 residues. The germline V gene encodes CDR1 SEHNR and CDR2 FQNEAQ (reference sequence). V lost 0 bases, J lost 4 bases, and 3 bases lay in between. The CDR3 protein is CASSLAGETQYF. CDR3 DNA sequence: TGTGCCAGCAGCTTAGCGGGAGAGACCCAGTACTTC.

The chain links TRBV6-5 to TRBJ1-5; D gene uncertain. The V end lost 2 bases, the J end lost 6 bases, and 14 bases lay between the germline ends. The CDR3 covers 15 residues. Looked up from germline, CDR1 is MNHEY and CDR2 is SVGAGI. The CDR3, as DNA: TGTGCCAGCAGTTACCGTGCAGGACCGGGTCAGCCCCAGCATTTT. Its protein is CASSYRAGPGQPQHF.

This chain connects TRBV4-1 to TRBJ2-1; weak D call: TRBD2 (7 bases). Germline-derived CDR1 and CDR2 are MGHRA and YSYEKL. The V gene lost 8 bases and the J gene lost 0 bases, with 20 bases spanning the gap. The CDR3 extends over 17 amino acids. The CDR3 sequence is CASSLGGGVSSYNEQFF. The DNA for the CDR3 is TGCGCCAGCTCCCTGGGAGGGGGGGTGAGCTCCTACAATGAGCAGTTCTTC.